This TCR beta chain is from a study of shared clonotypes between healthy human individuals. Study outcomes and limitations: In contrast to clonotypes shared by all four donors, non-shared clonotypes had lower generation probabilities.

The CDR3 totals 8 residues. A CD45RA+ naive subset and a CD45RA-negative memory subset were split from CD4+ cells. TCRdb's copy holds only in-frame clones and misses some; the assay was immunoSEQ multiplex PCR. The sample yields about 2.5 million clones, roughly 92% seen once. On this clone: Its antigen is not identified.

Material for sequencing was naive CD4+ T cells from PBMCs. Subset in this sample: CD45RA+ positively selected. V usage is TRBV21-1 and J usage is TRBJ2-1; TRBD2, the table's D call, was not compared with the DNA. TRBV21-1 is annotated as a pseudogene. The sequence came from a man younger than 30 in good health. Some clones in this sample may be carry-over from other donors' samples. The CDR3 sequence: CASSGQFF. In DNA, the CDR3 is TGTGCCAGCTCGGGGCAGTTCTTC.